This TCR beta chain was recovered during a study of metastatic and nonmetastatic thyroid tumors (dated by TCRdb to the early 2020s). A note on the overall study: For patients with malignant and with benign thyroid disease, the researchers compared repertoires between peripheral blood samples and tumor or nodule tissue samples.

No patient had received any treatment before thyroid surgery. Using T-cell receptor beta sequencing, the researchers looked back retrospectively at clinical samples from patients, gathered between about 2011 and 2019. The sample holds a few counts of this clone. No cognate antigen has been identified for it. Base qualities are missing; no much larger clone stands one base away. The receptor library was made with PCR. Sequencing instrument: Illumina HiSeq 4000. High-throughput sequencing was used to profile the TCR beta-chain CDR3 region of each patient. For the original study's pipeline: A classifier to discriminate distant-metastatic papillary thyroid cancer patients was built from CDR3 differences across clinicopathological groups. To measure repertoire diversity the researchers used the Shannon index, while the Morisita-Horn index served to gauge how similar the tumor and blood repertoires were. TCRdb reran the public reads through fastp at Q25 and MiXCR, keeping productive beta chains. TCRdb, rather than the study authors, made the V and J calls. The sample data list some 5,600 clones, and approximately 26% of these were observed just once. In total, the top ten clones hold 25% of the sample.

Study-wide findings and limitations: In both blood and tumor samples, TCR beta diversity was reported to be significantly higher in malignant tumors than in benign nodules.

The CDR3 contains 16 residues, cysteine and phenylalanine counted. Only CDR3 DNA is held: 48 bases, read in frame from base 1. As encoded in the germline V gene, CDR1 is MDHEN while CDR2 is SYDVKM. Deletion took 7 bases off V and 4 bases off J, with a span of 19 bases between the germline ends. The receptor comes from a female donor with papillary thyroid cancer or a benign thyroid nodule (not recorded which). Some clones in this sample may be carry-over from other donors' samples. Sequenced material: adjacent normal tissue. The V and J genes are TRBV28 and TRBJ1-4; the best D guess is TRBD1, with 6 bases matching. The nucleotide sequence reads TGTGCCAGCATTCGGGGCGGGGGGCAGATTAATGAAAAACTGTTTTTT. Its coded protein is CASIRGGGQINEKLFF.